Presented here are 17 T cell receptor beta chains from one specimen sequenced in a study of T cell responses to AZD1222 COVID-19 vaccine. Profiling relied on immunoSEQ multiplex PCR, and the TCRdb table lists in-frame clones only, not all of them. Of fewer than 200,000 clones listed, 92% are singletons. The starting material was peripheral blood, obtained on day 0 of AZD1222 vaccination. Receptors originate from an adult in good health.

The chain carries TRBV9 and TRBJ1-3; 10 bases fit TRBD1. The V segment lost 0 bases and the J segment 7 bases; nucleotides outside the gene matches: 1. This CDR3 has 14 amino acids. Germline lookup yields CDR1 SGDLS and CDR2 YYNGEE. The CDR3 sequence: CASSVGQGANTIYF. As DNA, the CDR3 is TGTGCCAGCAGCGTAGGACAGGGGGCGAACACCATATATTTT.

This clone was recorded once. CDR3 sequence: CASSPEGFSNQPQHF. CDR3 coding DNA: TGTGCCAGCTCACCGGAAGGCTTTAGCAATCAGCCCCAGCATTTT. The V gene is TRBV18, the J gene TRBJ1-5; D unclear. Trimming took 3 bases from V and 0 from J, leaving 9 bases between them. Per germline, CDR1 KGHSH and CDR2 LQKENI. The CDR3 contains 15 residues.

The chain is built from TRBV4-1 and TRBJ2-1; D might be TRBD2 (5 bases). Per the germline V gene, CDR1 is MGHRA and CDR2 is YSYEKL. V shed 2 bases and J shed 7 bases, with 12 bases lying between them. The length of the CDR3 is 14 residues. CDR3 in amino acids: CASSQTGGGNEQFF. The CDR3 nucleotides read TGCGCCAGCAGCCAAACGGGCGGAGGAAATGAGCAGTTCTTC.

The rearrangement joins TRBV6-1 to TRBJ2-5, with TRBD1 identical over 8 bases. CDR3 length equals 16 residues. Germline CDR1 and CDR2: MNHNS and SASEGT. V shed 0 bases, J shed 7 bases, and the junction held 10 bases outside the gene matches. Here the CDR3 reads CASSEADGTGDVTQYF. CDR3 sequence (DNA): TGTGCCAGCAGTGAAGCAGACGGGACAGGAGATGTGACCCAGTACTTC.

The rearrangement joins TRBV12-3 or TRBV12-4 to TRBJ1-3; no definite D call. The V end lost 10 bases, the J end lost 5 bases, and 9 bases lay between the germline ends. The CDR3 covers 11 residues. The CDR3 loop reads CAISARNTIYF. CDR3 in DNA: TGTGCCATTTCGGCTAGAAACACCATATATTTT.

This chain joins TRBV3-1 (or the pseudogene TRBV3-2) and TRBJ1-1; D is ambiguous. Germline-derived CDR1 and CDR2 are LGHDT and YNNKEL (reference sequence). There are 14 residues in the CDR3. V gave up 0 bases and J gave up 8 bases, with 13 bases separating them. CDR3 sequence reads: CASSQDELAWEAFF. The CDR3, as DNA: TGTGCCAGCAGCCAAGATGAGTTGGCGTGGGAAGCTTTCTTT.

The chain couples TRBV7-6 to TRBJ2-2, with D perhaps being TRBD1 or TRBD2 (5 bases each). Trimming stripped 4 bases from V and 5 bases from J, with 14 bases between. The CDR3 sequence is 15 residues long. Germline V gene data show CDR1 as SGHVS and CDR2 as FNYEAQ. The CDR3 is CASSSLLGDTGELFF. The CDR3 nucleotides read TGTGCCAGCAGCTCCCTTCTGGGGGATACCGGGGAGCTGTTTTTT.

The chain couples TRBV3-1 (or the pseudogene TRBV3-2) to TRBJ2-5, with D hard to call. Germline loops: CDR1 LGHDT, CDR2 YNNKEL (reference sequence). This CDR3 contains 13 residues. Between the trimmed V and J ends, which lost 3 bases and 5 bases, there was a span of 10 bases. The CDR3 loop reads CASSQVSRETQYF. The CDR3, as DNA: TGTGCCAGCAGCCAGGTCTCCCGGGAGACCCAGTACTTC.

The CDR3, as DNA: TGCGCCAGCAGCCGAACATGGACAGGGTCCGGGGAGCTGTTTTTT. Protein: CASSRTWTGSGELFF. The rearrangement links TRBV5-1 to TRBJ2-2; 8 nucleotides align to TRBD1. The CDR3 totals 15 residues. After removal of 4 bases from V and 6 bases from J, the junction contained 8 bases not matched to a gene. In germline, CDR1 is SGHRS, CDR2 YFSETQ.

The chain carries TRBV2 and TRBJ2-7, with 9 bases that match TRBD1. J gave up 2 bases and V 6 bases, and 8 bases lay outside the gene matches. From germline, CDR1 is SNHLY and CDR2 FYNNEI. CDR3 length: 15 residues. The CDR3 loop is CASRTRQGVTYEQYF. CDR3 DNA sequence: TGTGCCAGCAGGACTCGACAGGGGGTCACCTACGAGCAGTACTTC.

In this sample, this clone turned up once. The chain carries TRBV11-2 and TRBJ2-1, with D perhaps matching TRBD1 or TRBD2 (6 bases each). CDR1 and CDR2 (germline): SGHAT, FQNNGV. Trimming cost V 5 bases and J 6 bases, with 20 bases left between them. CDR3 length: 16 residues. The CDR3: CASSPRVGGAINEQFF. DNA of the CDR3: TGTGCCAGCAGCCCTCGGGTCGGGGGCGCGATCAATGAGCAGTTCTTC.

V gene TRBV18 combines with J gene TRBJ1-4; tentatively, D is TRBD1 (5 bases). This CDR3 has 14 residues. V gave up 4 bases and J gave up 1 base, with 7 bases separating them. Looked up from germline, CDR1 is KGHSH and CDR2 is LQKENI. CDR3 sequence reads: CASSLDRTNEKLFF. In DNA form, the CDR3 reads TGTGCCAGCTCACTTGACAGAACTAATGAAAAACTGTTTTTT.

This clone appeared once. The genes are TRBV6-6 and TRBJ1-2, with TRBD1 matching over 9 bases. The CDR3 is 17 residues long. V was clipped by 5 bases and J by 5 bases; unmatched bases: 15. The germline V gene encodes CDR1 MNHNY and CDR2 SVGAGI (reference sequence). The CDR3 DNA reads as TGTGCCAGCAGTCCCTTCGCGGGGGGACAGGGAGGATATGGCTACACCTTC. Its translation is CASSPFAGGQGGYGYTF.

This clone was observed once. The V gene is TRBV28, the J gene TRBJ1-2, with D hard to call. The V end lost 2 bases, the J end lost 6 bases, and 10 bases lay between the germline ends. Looked up from germline, CDR1 is MDHEN and CDR2 is SYDVKM. The CDR3 is 13 amino acids. The CDR3 region is CASSLGLGNGYTF. As DNA, the CDR3 is TGTGCCAGCAGTTTAGGACTCGGAAATGGCTACACCTTC.

The rearrangement uses TRBV4-2 and TRBJ1-4, with 7 positions matching TRBD1. CDR1 is LGHNA and CDR2 is YNFKEQ in the germline V gene. V gave up 5 bases and J gave up 4 bases; unmatched junction bases: 7. This CDR3 contains 15 residues. The CDR3 DNA sequence: TGTGCCAGCAGCGTTCGACAGGGTATTAATGAAAAACTGTTTTTT. This gives the protein CASSVRQGINEKLFF.

In its sample, this clone was seen a few times. The gene calls are TRBV18 and TRBJ1-1; a weak D match, TRBD1 (6 bases). CDR1 and CDR2 (germline): KGHSH, LQKENI. The CDR3 is 11 residues long. V was pared by 5 bases and J by 11 bases, with 12 bases between. The CDR3 nucleotides read TGTGCCAGCTCATCCGGGACATCGGCTTTCTTT. The encoded protein is CASSSGTSAFF. Full variable domain (missing parts from reference TRBV18 and TRBJ1-1): NAGVMQNPRHLVRRRGQEARLRCSPMKGHSHVYWYRQLPEEGLKFMVYLQKENIIDESGMPKERFSAEFPKEGPSILRIQQVVRGDSAAYFCASSSGTSAFFGQGTRLTVV.

In this sample, this clone turned up once. CDR3 sequence (DNA): TGTGCCAGCAGGCAAAACTATGGCTACACCTTC. Translating gives CASRQNYGYTF. The chain uses TRBV28 and TRBJ1-2, with D uncertain. V was pared by 6 bases and J by 2 bases, with 4 bases between. Germline V CDR1 and CDR2: MDHEN, SYDVKM. The CDR3 contains 11 residues.